The source of this TCR beta chain is a study of blood T cell repertoires in COVID-19. Germline CDR1 is KGHSH and CDR2 is LQKENI. The J segment lost 4 bases and the V segment lost 5 bases, leaving 2 bases of the junction unmatched. CDR3 length: 13 residues. Clones were sequenced by immunoSEQ multiplex PCR, and TCRdb holds only the in-frame ones, with some missing. The repertoire holds about 390,000 clones, with around 87% as singletons. This clonotype originated in a woman aged 55-75 years with COVID-19, enrolled during active disease. The chain employs TRBV18 and TRBJ2-1; 7 bases agree with TRBD1. The sequenced sample consisted of peripheral blood. The CDR3 bases are TGTGCCAGCTCAACGACAGGGTACAATGAGCAGTTCTTC. It is translated as CASSTTGYNEQFF.